Listed below are T cell receptor beta chains from one sample, sequenced in a study of T-cell memory formation after mild COVID-19. TCRdb analysed the 5' RACE reads with MiXCR anew, one entry per CDR3 protein. The sample consists of roughly 350,000 distinct CDR3 sequences, roughly an eighth of them appearing once. The sample consisted of PBMCs or a T cell subset sorted from them (not recorded which). The receptor source for this set is a young man who had mild COVID-19 (a few samples of this study predate the infection). Cell type and time point are not known. The CDR3 runs from the conserved cysteine through the conserved F or W. A D gene is named only where the DNA matches it firmly. Clone size appears in some rows only: once, few, many, or a class for an expanded clone.

D: TRBD2; V: TRBV7-6; size: few; J: TRBJ2-3; CDR3: CASSSLARTDTQYF; DNA: TGTGCCAGCAGCTCACTAGCGAGGACAGATACGCAGTATTTT
D: -; V: TRBV5-1; size: many; J: TRBJ1-1; CDR3: CASEGFLKTEFTEAFF; DNA: TGCGCCAGCGAGGGGTTTCTTAAGACAGAATTTACTGAAGCTTTCTTT
D: -; V: TRBV5-1; size: few; J: TRBJ2-3; CDR3: CASSPTAAADTQYF; DNA: TGCGCCAGCAGCCCCACCGCCGCGGCGGATACGCAGTATTTT
D: -; V: TRBV5-5; size: few; J: TRBJ1-2; CDR3: CASSLAFTPATYGYTF; DNA: TGTGCCAGCAGCTTGGCCTTTACCCCAGCTACGTATGGCTACACCTTC
D: -; V: TRBV6-5; size: few; J: TRBJ2-5; CDR3: CASVLGETQYF; DNA: TGTGCCAGCGTCCTGGGGGAGACCCAGTACTTC
D: TRBD2; V: TRBV11-2; size: few; J: TRBJ2-1; CDR3: CASSLDLLAGAYNEQFF; DNA: TGTGCCAGCAGCTTAGATCTTCTAGCGGGAGCCTACAATGAGCAGTTCTTC
D: -; V: TRBV10-3; size: -; J: TRBJ2-5; CDR3: CATMDDQYF; DNA: TGTGCCACCATGGACGACCAGTACTTC
D: TRBD2; V: TRBV9; size: few; J: TRBJ2-2; CDR3: CASSASGGLPRNTGELFF; DNA: TGTGCCAGCAGCGCCTCGGGGGGGTTACCCCGTAACACCGGGGAGCTGTTTTTT
D: -; V: TRBV29-1; size: few; J: TRBJ2-7; CDR3: CSVESRQTYEQYF; DNA: TGCAGCGTTGAAAGTCGCCAGACCTACGAGCAGTACTTC
D: TRBD2; V: TRBV24-1; size: -; J: TRBJ2-1; CDR3: CATSDPRAGDGNEQFF; DNA: TGTGCCACCAGTGATCCACGGGCGGGGGATGGCAATGAGCAGTTCTTC
D: TRBD1; V: TRBV19; size: -; J: TRBJ2-3; CDR3: CASRTGAGDTQYF; DNA: TGTGCCAGTAGGACAGGGGCAGGAGATACGCAGTATTTT
D: -; V: TRBV7-2; size: many; J: TRBJ2-1; CDR3: CASSSPGREQFF; DNA: TGTGCCAGCAGCTCCCCAGGGCGTGAGCAGTTCTTC
D: TRBD1; V: TRBV5-1; size: -; J: TRBJ1-1; CDR3: CASSPMDRGNTEAFF; DNA: TGCGCCAGCAGCCCTATGGACAGGGGGAACACTGAAGCTTTCTTT
D: TRBD1; V: TRBV6-2/TRBV6-3; size: -; J: TRBJ1-5; CDR3: CASRERRDRTNQPQHF; DNA: TGTGCCAGCAGGGAACGACGGGACAGGACAAATCAGCCCCAGCATTTT
D: -; V: TRBV7-2; size: few; J: TRBJ2-7; CDR3: CASSLTSVYEQYF; DNA: TGTGCCAGCAGCCTCACCAGCGTCTACGAGCAGTACTTC
D: TRBD1; V: TRBV7-9; size: few; J: TRBJ1-2; CDR3: CASSSGQGHYTF; DNA: TGTGCCAGCAGCTCCGGACAGGGCCACTACACCTTC
D: TRBD2; V: TRBV27; size: once; J: TRBJ2-1; CDR3: CASSPASGVRYNEQFF; DNA: TGTGCCAGCAGTCCGGCTAGCGGGGTTCGGTACAATGAGCAGTTCTTC
D: -; V: TRBV4-2; size: few; J: TRBJ1-5; CDR3: CASSSDRDTAQRPQHF; DNA: TGTGCCAGCAGCTCCGACCGGGACACCGCGCAGAGGCCCCAGCATTTT
D: -; V: TRBV2; size: few; J: TRBJ1-2; CDR3: CASRRTYGYTF; DNA: TGTGCCAGCCGCAGGACCTATGGCTACACCTTC
D: -; V: TRBV5-1; size: -; J: TRBJ2-7; CDR3: CASSSPGAPYEQYF; DNA: TGCGCCAGCAGCAGTCCTGGGGCCCCCTACGAGCAGTACTTC
D: -; V: TRBV9; size: few; J: TRBJ2-7; CDR3: CASSPPSTREQYF; DNA: TGTGCCAGCAGCCCCCCATCCACCCGGGAGCAGTACTTC
D: -; V: TRBV5-1; size: many; J: TRBJ2-1; CDR3: CASSPGTFNEQFF; DNA: TGCGCCAGCAGCCCGGGGACATTCAATGAGCAGTTCTTC
D: -; V: TRBV5-1; size: few; J: TRBJ2-7; CDR3: CASSSRVTEQYF; DNA: TGCGCCAGCAGCTCTCGGGTCACCGAGCAGTACTTC
D: -; V: TRBV20-1; size: many; J: TRBJ2-3; CDR3: CSARSRRPDTQYF; DNA: TGCAGTGCTAGAAGCAGACGGCCAGATACGCAGTATTTT
D: -; V: TRBV18; size: -; J: TRBJ1-2; CDR3: CASSPRSPSYGYTF; DNA: TGTGCCAGCTCACCACGGTCGCCGAGCTATGGCTACACCTTC
D: TRBD1; V: TRBV18; size: -; J: TRBJ1-2; CDR3: CASSPEGGTYGYTF; DNA: TGTGCCAGCTCACCGGAAGGGGGCACCTATGGCTACACCTTC
D: -; V: TRBV28; size: few; J: TRBJ1-2; CDR3: CASSLALSGNGYTF; DNA: TGTGCCAGCAGTTTAGCCCTATCAGGGAATGGCTACACCTTC
D: TRBD1; V: TRBV15; size: few; J: TRBJ2-3; CDR3: CATSPTGATQYF; DNA: TGTGCCACCAGCCCTACAGGGGCAACGCAGTATTTT
D: TRBD1; V: TRBV24-1; size: few; J: TRBJ1-1; CDR3: CATRDSTEAFF; DNA: TGTGCCACCCGGGACAGCACTGAAGCTTTCTTT
D: -; V: TRBV24-1; size: -; J: TRBJ1-1; CDR3: CATSDKGGEDEAEAFF; DNA: TGTGCCACCAGTGATAAGGGTGGAGAGGACGAGGCTGAAGCTTTCTTT
D: -; V: TRBV10-3; size: many; J: TRBJ2-3; CDR3: CAISPGAGAPDTQYF; DNA: TGTGCCATCAGTCCGGGGGCGGGGGCACCAGATACGCAGTATTTT
D: -; V: TRBV12-3/TRBV12-4; size: -; J: TRBJ1-3; CDR3: CASSFTRNTIYF; DNA: TGTGCCAGCAGTTTTACAAGAAACACCATATATTTT
D: -; V: TRBV4-2; size: -; J: TRBJ1-2; CDR3: CASSQLKGEGYTF; DNA: TGTGCCAGCAGCCAGCTGAAAGGGGAAGGCTACACCTTC
D: -; V: TRBV10-3; size: -; J: TRBJ1-1; CDR3: CAISVRADNTEAFF; DNA: TGTGCCATCAGTGTAAGGGCAGATAACACTGAAGCTTTCTTT
D: -; V: TRBV7-9; size: few; J: TRBJ2-5; CDR3: CASSPPRGAETQYF; DNA: TGTGCCAGCAGCCCCCCCAGGGGCGCAGAGACCCAGTACTTC
D: -; V: TRBV5-1; size: few; J: TRBJ1-1; CDR3: CASSLFDGDTEAFF; DNA: TGCGCCAGCAGCTTGTTCGACGGTGACACTGAAGCTTTCTTT
D: -; V: TRBV7-6; size: -; J: TRBJ2-3; CDR3: CASSLGTSSGGAQYF; DNA: TGTGCCAGCAGCTTAGGGACCAGCTCAGGGGGGGCGCAGTATTTT
D: -; V: TRBV29-1; size: -; J: TRBJ2-3; CDR3: CSVEGSAADTQYF; DNA: TGCAGCGTTGAAGGATCAGCGGCGGATACGCAGTATTTT
D: -; V: TRBV12-3/TRBV12-4; size: -; J: TRBJ1-1; CDR3: CASSQTRTEAFF; DNA: TGTGCCAGCAGCCAGACACGAACTGAAGCTTTCTTT
D: TRBD2; V: TRBV12-3/TRBV12-4; size: -; J: TRBJ2-3; CDR3: CASSLARLADTDTQYF; DNA: TGTGCCAGCAGTTTAGCGCGGCTAGCGGACACAGATACGCAGTATTTT
D: -; V: TRBV20-1; size: many; J: TRBJ2-5; CDR3: CSAKTAARETQYF; DNA: TGCAGTGCTAAAACGGCGGCCAGAGAGACCCAGTACTTC
D: TRBD1; V: TRBV18; size: few; J: TRBJ2-2; CDR3: CASSPYDRGANTGELFF; DNA: TGTGCCAGCTCACCGTATGACAGGGGCGCGAACACCGGGGAGCTGTTTTTT
D: -; V: TRBV5-1; size: -; J: TRBJ1-1; CDR3: CASSLELGGVGAFF; DNA: TGCGCCAGCAGCTTGGAACTTGGAGGGGTCGGAGCTTTCTTT
D: -; V: TRBV12-3/TRBV12-4; size: -; J: TRBJ1-1; CDR3: CASSRTGSSEACF; DNA: TGTGCCAGCAGTCGAACAGGGTCGAGTGAAGCTTGCTTT
D: -; V: TRBV7-2; size: -; J: TRBJ1-6; CDR3: CASSWNLGGPYNSPLHF; DNA: TGTGCCAGCAGCTGGAACCTTGGGGGCCCCTATAATTCACCCCTCCACTTT
D: -; V: TRBV4-1; size: few; J: TRBJ2-5; CDR3: CASSLIFQETQYF; DNA: TGCGCCAGCAGCTTGATCTTCCAAGAGACCCAGTACTTC
D: -; V: TRBV10-3; size: -; J: TRBJ1-1; CDR3: CAIRNTGHGTEAFF; DNA: TGTGCCATCAGGAATACAGGTCACGGCACTGAAGCTTTCTTT
D: -; V: TRBV7-3; size: many; J: TRBJ2-5; CDR3: CASSPQGGETQYF; DNA: TGTGCCAGCAGCCCACAGGGCGGAGAGACCCAGTACTTC
D: TRBD2; V: TRBV10-2; size: few; J: TRBJ2-1; CDR3: CASSRRTSGNEQFF; DNA: TGCGCCAGCAGCCGCAGGACTAGCGGAAATGAGCAGTTCTTC
D: -; V: TRBV20-1; size: few; J: TRBJ1-1; CDR3: CSAKQDANTEAFF; DNA: TGCAGTGCTAAACAGGATGCGAACACTGAAGCTTTCTTT
D: -; V: TRBV5-1; size: few; J: TRBJ2-5; CDR3: CASSLGDETQYF; DNA: TGCGCCAGCAGCTTGGGGGACGAGACCCAGTACTTC
D: TRBD1; V: TRBV6-1; size: many; J: TRBJ2-6; CDR3: CASSKDRAGANVLTF; DNA: TGTGCCAGCAGCAAAGACAGGGCTGGGGCCAACGTCCTGACTTTC
D: -; V: TRBV6-5; size: -; J: TRBJ1-1; CDR3: CASRNFQMNTEAFF; DNA: TGTGCCAGCAGGAACTTTCAAATGAACACTGAAGCTTTCTTT
D: TRBD1; V: TRBV12-3/TRBV12-4; size: many; J: TRBJ2-1; CDR3: CASRKDRGWEQFF; DNA: TGTGCCAGCAGAAAAGACAGGGGATGGGAGCAGTTCTTC
D: TRBD2; V: TRBV7-2; size: -; J: TRBJ2-5; CDR3: CASSYSSGGAGETQYF; DNA: TGTGCCAGCAGTTATTCTAGCGGGGGGGCCGGCGAGACCCAGTACTTC